Listed below are T cell receptor beta chains from one sample, sequenced in a study of regulatory T cells in long-lasting Graves disease. TCRdb called the multiplex PCR reads again in MiXCR, with one record for every CDR3 protein. Of a few hundred thousand distinct CDR3 sequences listed, about 15% are singletons. These data also featured in a second study, about T cells in Graves' hyperthyroidism and ophthalmopathy.

Here the sequenced sample was peripheral blood mononuclear cells (PBMCs), taken at new diagnosis, from a patient treated with antithyroid drugs. The receptors shown here come from a woman aged 40 to 50 with Graves disease. The CDR3 runs from the conserved cysteine through the conserved F or W. A D gene is named only where the DNA matches it firmly. Not every row has a clone size; where given, it reads once, few, many or a size class.

D gene: -; clone size: -; V gene: TRBV11-3; J gene: TRBJ1-1; CDR3 protein: CASSLVSGANTEAFF; CDR3 DNA: TGTGCCAGCAGCTTAGTCTCAGGGGCGAACACTGAAGCTTTCTTT
D gene: TRBD2; clone size: few; V gene: TRBV10-3; J gene: TRBJ2-7; CDR3 protein: CAIRASGPYEQYF; CDR3 DNA: TGTGCCATCAGGGCTAGCGGACCCTACGAGCAGTACTTC
D gene: TRBD2; clone size: -; V gene: TRBV25-1; J gene: TRBJ2-1; CDR3 protein: CASSESRASGYNEQFF; CDR3 DNA: TGTGCCAGCAGTGAATCAAGGGCTAGCGGATACAATGAGCAGTTCTTC
D gene: -; clone size: many; V gene: TRBV20-1; J gene: TRBJ1-4; CDR3 protein: CSARRGREEKLFF; CDR3 DNA: TGCAGTGCGAGGCGGGGGCGGGAGGAAAAACTGTTTTTT
D gene: TRBD1; clone size: many; V gene: TRBV7-3; J gene: TRBJ2-7; CDR3 protein: CASSLWTGNVLNLYEQYF; CDR3 DNA: TGTGCCAGCAGCCTATGGACAGGGAACGTCCTTAATTTGTACGAGCAGTACTTC
D gene: -; clone size: -; V gene: TRBV3-1; J gene: TRBJ2-5; CDR3 protein: CASSQGLRETQYF; CDR3 DNA: TGTGCCAGCAGCCAAGGGCTACGGGAGACCCAGTACTTC
D gene: TRBD1; clone size: many; V gene: TRBV11-2; J gene: TRBJ2-1; CDR3 protein: CASSDRDRGTYNEQFF; CDR3 DNA: TGTGCCAGCAGCGACCGGGACAGGGGAACCTACAATGAGCAGTTCTTC
D gene: -; clone size: many; V gene: TRBV7-8; J gene: TRBJ2-1; CDR3 protein: CASSLKDLYNEQFF; CDR3 DNA: TGTGCCAGCAGCTTAAAGGACCTCTACAATGAGCAGTTCTTC
D gene: -; clone size: many; V gene: TRBV12-3/TRBV12-4; J gene: TRBJ1-2; CDR3 protein: CASSFGGGYTF; CDR3 DNA: TGTGCCAGCAGTTTTGGGGGAGGCTACACCTTC
D gene: -; clone size: many; V gene: TRBV19; J gene: TRBJ1-2; CDR3 protein: CASSIDRDHYGYTF; CDR3 DNA: TGTGCCAGTAGTATAGATCGGGACCACTATGGCTACACCTTC
D gene: -; clone size: many; V gene: TRBV28; J gene: TRBJ2-3; CDR3 protein: CASSLSSWWRGGADTQYF; CDR3 DNA: TGTGCCAGCAGTTTATCGTCATGGTGGCGAGGGGGGGCAGATACGCAGTATTTT
D gene: -; clone size: many; V gene: TRBV9; J gene: TRBJ2-1; CDR3 protein: CASSDSGDSYNEQFF; CDR3 DNA: TGTGCCAGCAGCGATAGCGGAGACTCCTACAATGAGCAGTTCTTC
D gene: -; clone size: -; V gene: TRBV29-1; J gene: TRBJ1-5; CDR3 protein: CSVGQDNQPQHF; CDR3 DNA: TGCAGCGTTGGACAAGACAATCAGCCCCAGCATTTT
D gene: -; clone size: many; V gene: TRBV3-1; J gene: TRBJ1-1; CDR3 protein: CASSQVEGNTEAFF; CDR3 DNA: TGTGCCAGCAGCCAAGTTGAGGGGAACACTGAAGCTTTCTTT
D gene: -; clone size: many; V gene: TRBV3-1; J gene: TRBJ2-7; CDR3 protein: CASSPSGFYEQYF; CDR3 DNA: TGTGCCAGCAGCCCATCAGGCTTTTACGAGCAGTACTTC
D gene: TRBD2; clone size: many; V gene: TRBV7-2; J gene: TRBJ2-7; CDR3 protein: CASSWGLAGGPDYEQYF; CDR3 DNA: TGTGCCAGCAGCTGGGGCTTAGCGGGAGGGCCCGATTACGAGCAGTACTTC
D gene: -; clone size: many; V gene: TRBV7-8; J gene: TRBJ2-3; CDR3 protein: CASSRRVLTDTQYF; CDR3 DNA: TGTGCCAGCAGCCGCAGGGTCCTCACAGATACGCAGTATTTT
D gene: TRBD2; clone size: few; V gene: TRBV10-3; J gene: TRBJ2-2; CDR3 protein: CAISPTSGGPLTGELFF; CDR3 DNA: TGTGCCATCAGTCCGACTAGCGGGGGTCCGCTCACCGGGGAGCTGTTTTTT
D gene: TRBD2; clone size: -; V gene: TRBV4-1; J gene: TRBJ2-1; CDR3 protein: CASSQFWQPSLAGGIRPHEQFF; CDR3 DNA: TGCGCCAGCAGCCAATTCTGGCAGCCGTCGCTAGCGGGAGGGATTAGGCCCCATGAGCAGTTCTTC
D gene: -; clone size: many; V gene: TRBV20-1; J gene: TRBJ2-2; CDR3 protein: CSARRGGNAGELFF; CDR3 DNA: TGCAGTGCTAGACGAGGGGGTAACGCCGGGGAGCTGTTTTTT
D gene: -; clone size: few; V gene: TRBV30; J gene: TRBJ2-3; CDR3 protein: CAWKRGAADTQYF; CDR3 DNA: TGTGCCTGGAAGAGGGGGGCCGCAGATACGCAGTATTTT
D gene: -; clone size: -; V gene: TRBV10-1; J gene: TRBJ1-4; CDR3 protein: CASSVVGGSEKLFF; CDR3 DNA: TGCGCCAGCAGTGTGGTAGGGGGATCTGAAAAACTGTTTTTT
D gene: TRBD1; clone size: many; V gene: TRBV28; J gene: TRBJ2-5; CDR3 protein: CASSPGGRGIAETQYF; CDR3 DNA: TGTGCCAGCAGCCCTGGGGGCAGGGGGATCGCGGAGACCCAGTACTTC
D gene: -; clone size: many; V gene: TRBV2; J gene: TRBJ2-1; CDR3 protein: CASENRAEGNEQFF; CDR3 DNA: TGTGCCAGCGAGAACAGGGCCGAAGGCAATGAGCAGTTCTTC
D gene: -; clone size: many; V gene: TRBV2; J gene: TRBJ2-5; CDR3 protein: CAMGSGALSETQYF; CDR3 DNA: TGTGCCATGGGTTCGGGGGCGCTGTCAGAGACCCAGTACTTC
D gene: -; clone size: -; V gene: TRBV4-1; J gene: TRBJ1-1; CDR3 protein: CASSQYGTTDTGNTEAFF; CDR3 DNA: TGCGCCAGCAGCCAATACGGGACTACCGACACAGGTAACACTGAAGCTTTCTTT
D gene: -; clone size: many; V gene: TRBV9; J gene: TRBJ1-1; CDR3 protein: CASSVADRNTEAFF; CDR3 DNA: TGTGCCAGCAGCGTAGCAGACAGGAACACTGAAGCTTTCTTT
D gene: -; clone size: many; V gene: TRBV12-3/TRBV12-4; J gene: TRBJ2-7; CDR3 protein: CASSLDHWEQYF; CDR3 DNA: TGTGCCAGCAGTTTAGACCACTGGGAGCAGTACTTC
D gene: TRBD1; clone size: many; V gene: TRBV11-2; J gene: TRBJ2-7; CDR3 protein: CASSLDSLRRDRGVDEQYF; CDR3 DNA: TGTGCCAGCAGCTTAGATTCCCTTCGCCGGGACAGGGGAGTCGACGAGCAGTACTTC
D gene: -; clone size: few; V gene: TRBV6-1; J gene: TRBJ2-7; CDR3 protein: CATHRGGIHEQYF; CDR3 DNA: TGTGCCACCCACCGGGGTGGTATCCACGAGCAGTACTTC
D gene: -; clone size: -; V gene: TRBV29-1; J gene: TRBJ2-3; CDR3 protein: CSARRGLNTDTQYF; CDR3 DNA: TGCAGCGCCCGCCGGGGGTTGAACACAGATACGCAGTATTTT
D gene: -; clone size: many; V gene: TRBV5-6; J gene: TRBJ1-4; CDR3 protein: CASSFGATNEKLFF; CDR3 DNA: TGTGCCAGCAGCTTCGGTGCAACTAATGAAAAACTGTTTTTT
D gene: TRBD1; clone size: -; V gene: TRBV11-2; J gene: TRBJ1-1; CDR3 protein: CASSNRDRGPEAFF; CDR3 DNA: TGTGCCAGCAGCAACCGGGACAGGGGGCCTGAAGCTTTCTTT
D gene: TRBD2; clone size: few; V gene: TRBV6-2/TRBV6-3; J gene: TRBJ2-1; CDR3 protein: CASSHRGGRARWGPGEQFF; CDR3 DNA: TGTGCCAGCAGTCACCGGGGCGGGAGGGCCAGGTGGGGACCCGGTGAGCAGTTCTTC
D gene: TRBD2; clone size: many; V gene: TRBV30; J gene: TRBJ2-1; CDR3 protein: CAWRRAGGHAYNEQFF; CDR3 DNA: TGTGCCTGGAGACGAGCGGGAGGGCACGCCTACAATGAGCAGTTCTTC
D gene: -; clone size: -; V gene: TRBV7-6; J gene: TRBJ1-4; CDR3 protein: CAGSRSRGSTEKLFF; CDR3 DNA: TGTGCCGGCAGCCGTAGCAGGGGATCAACTGAAAAACTGTTTTTT
D gene: -; clone size: many; V gene: TRBV7-8; J gene: TRBJ2-4; CDR3 protein: CASSLGPRNIQYF; CDR3 DNA: TGTGCCAGCAGCTTAGGGCCGAGGAACATTCAGTACTTC
D gene: TRBD2; clone size: many; V gene: TRBV27; J gene: TRBJ2-5; CDR3 protein: CASSRVWSGGKQETQYF; CDR3 DNA: TGTGCCAGCAGTAGGGTCTGGAGCGGGGGGAAGCAAGAGACCCAGTACTTC
D gene: -; clone size: many; V gene: TRBV7-9; J gene: TRBJ2-7; CDR3 protein: CASSRRVGPSSYEQYF; CDR3 DNA: TGTGCCAGCAGCCGGAGGGTAGGGCCAAGCTCCTACGAGCAGTACTTC
D gene: -; clone size: once; V gene: TRBV27; J gene: TRBJ2-7; CDR3 protein: CASSLSQTYEQYF; CDR3 DNA: TGTGCCAGCAGTTTATCGCAGACCTACGAGCAGTACTTC
D gene: -; clone size: many; V gene: TRBV7-7; J gene: TRBJ2-7; CDR3 protein: CASSLQFRGEPYEQYF; CDR3 DNA: TGTGCTAGCAGCTTACAATTTAGAGGAGAGCCCTACGAGCAGTACTTC
D gene: TRBD1; clone size: -; V gene: TRBV10-1; J gene: TRBJ2-1; CDR3 protein: CASSEDRAQQFF; CDR3 DNA: TGCGCCAGCAGTGAGGACAGGGCACAACAGTTCTTC
D gene: TRBD2; clone size: -; V gene: TRBV27; J gene: TRBJ2-3; CDR3 protein: CASISPGLGTDTQYF; CDR3 DNA: TGTGCCAGCATATCCCCGGGACTAGGCACAGATACGCAGTATTTT
D gene: -; clone size: many; V gene: TRBV9; J gene: TRBJ2-5; CDR3 protein: CASSAEWGEEETQYF; CDR3 DNA: TGTGCCAGCAGCGCCGAGTGGGGGGAGGAGGAGACCCAGTACTTC
D gene: -; clone size: -; V gene: TRBV29-1; J gene: TRBJ2-1; CDR3 protein: CSARGPDNEQFF; CDR3 DNA: TGCAGCGCCCGGGGGCCTGACAATGAGCAGTTCTTC
D gene: -; clone size: -; V gene: TRBV3-1; J gene: TRBJ2-7; CDR3 protein: CASSQGGHYEQYF; CDR3 DNA: TGTGCCAGCAGCCAAGGAGGGCACTACGAGCAGTACTTC
D gene: -; clone size: many; V gene: TRBV20-1; J gene: TRBJ2-7; CDR3 protein: CSAREREHEQYF; CDR3 DNA: TGCAGTGCTAGAGAAAGGGAGCACGAGCAGTACTTC
D gene: -; clone size: many; V gene: TRBV12-5; J gene: TRBJ2-5; CDR3 protein: CASGLGGGETQYF; CDR3 DNA: TGTGCTAGTGGTTTGGGGGGCGGGGAGACCCAGTACTTC